This T cell receptor beta chain was recorded in a study of monozygotic twins with inflammatory bowel disease. The blood volume drawn from each donor was 2 to 3 ml. There were 3500 ng of total RNA used for each TCR library. In eight separate reactions per sample, cDNA was generated. Following a re-call of the 5' RACE reads, TCRdb has one entry per CDR3 protein and lacks DNA. The table gives some 450,000 distinct CDR3 sequences; the top ten clones make up 2% to 2.5% of it. The CDR3 spans 12 residues. Germline CDR1 DFQATT, CDR2 SNEGSKA (reference sequence). This TCR derives from a human donor with ulcerative colitis or Crohn's disease, or a healthy co-twin of an affected twin (not recorded which). The sample comprised blood. The V and J genes are TRBV20-1 and TRBJ1-1. CDR3 residues: CSARRGAPEAFF.